Below, one T cell receptor beta chain is given with its context. This CDR3 comprises 14 residues. Germline V gene data show CDR1 as SGHDT and CDR2 as YYEEEE. This sample was included in a study of T cells expressing NK-cell markers. TCRdb reanalyzed the 5' RACE reads, giving one entry per CDR3 protein sequence and no DNA. In all, the sample yields some 280,000 distinct CDR3 sequences. The receptor was isolated from a man aged 18 to 35 in good health. The chain has TRBV5-6 and TRBJ2-1; no DNA is available, so the TRBD1 call from TCRdb remains unchecked. Sequencing input: blood T cells: a sorted CD56 or NKG2C T cell subset, CD4+ or CD8+ T cells, or bulk PBMC T cells (not recorded which). The CDR3 region is CASSSSWGYNEQFF.